This T cell receptor beta chain was captured by sequencing in a study of OX40 agonist ivuxolimab in advanced cancers. Only in-frame clones appear in the TCRdb table, and some are missing; sequencing was by immunoSEQ multiplex PCR. This table holds about 37,000 clones, 75% to 90% found once. The CDR3 runs to 15 residues. V lost 1 base to trimming and J lost 3 bases, with 13 bases between them. This sequence joins TRBV5-3 and TRBJ1-1; D is uncertain. TRBV5-3 is classed as an ORF, of uncertain function. The sequence derives from an adult with an advanced solid tumor such as melanoma, head and neck, liver or kidney cancer. The sample in question was CD4+ or CD8+ T cells sorted from blood, obtained in a trial of the OX40 agonist ivuxolimab. The chain's CDR3 is CARSLSGESDTEAFF. As DNA, the CDR3 is TGTGCCAGAAGCTTGTCGGGAGAGAGCGACACTGAAGCTTTCTTT.